This T cell receptor beta chain was retrieved from a study of blood T cells in healthy people across ages (dated by TCRdb to about 2015). With regard to the full study: In model experiments, template switching captured about one uniquely barcoded TCR beta cDNA molecule for every two T cells. Age-related changes in TCR beta repertoire diversity were measured in the study by deep sequencing normalized with unique cDNA molecular identifiers. To avoid experimental bias, donors of different ages were distributed randomly across sequencing lanes. Using the same blood draw, the study looked at two additional independent replicas of 1 million unique cDNA reads for two donors, one aged 18 to 29 and the other aged 80 or older. Four age groups were formed from the donors: young (average approximately 17 years), middle-aged (around 37), aged (62) and long-lived (around 82).

This clonotype was counted only a few times. Its antigen is not yet known. Base qualities are not at hand, and no much larger clone is one base apart. Preparation of the library involved 5' RACE. The data were produced on an Illumina HiSeq 2500. A second 7 to 11 cycle PCR used a sample-barcoded 5' primer and a J-beta primer mix. Each TCR beta cDNA molecule received a unique molecular identifier from a template-switch 5' adaptor carrying 12 random nucleotides. Each sample yielded at least 2.5 million CDR3-containing paired-end reads. First-strand cDNA was synthesized from all RNA with the Mint cDNA synthesis kit, primed by a TRBC-specific oligonucleotide. Following uracil-DNA glycosylase treatment, all cDNA underwent a first 18-cycle PCR with the universal primers M1SS and BC2_uni_R. Regarding the original processing steps: Each sample was normalized by randomly selecting 1 million high-quality reads, each carrying a distinct molecular identifier. Reads sharing molecular identifiers were discarded rather than binned into consensus sequences. MiTCR, set to a Q25 quality threshold and the strictest error-elimination algorithm, was used for CDR3 identification, clonotype clustering and error correction. Lower-bound total TCR beta diversity was estimated with a nonparametric unseen species model using Euler transformation. Using fastp at Q25 and MiXCR, TCRdb reprocessed the public reads and kept productive beta chains. Here each entry gathers all rows of one CDR3 protein and keeps the most common genes and DNA. TCRdb's processing, not the study's, gives the V and J calls here. This sample gives around 1,500,000 distinct CDR3 sequences in total; roughly 40% of them show up just once. Roughly 8.2% of the sample goes to the ten largest clones.

Systemically healthy Caucasian individuals from Russia, 39 in total and aged about 6 to 95 years, were included as donors. Each donor gave around 9.5 milliliters of peripheral blood, collected into EDTA-treated Vacutainer tubes. Ficoll-Paque density-gradient centrifugation was used to isolate PBMCs, with at least 6 million obtained per sample. Trizol reagent was used to extract total RNA from PBMCs, with at least 5.5 micrograms per sample. For every donor, flow cytometry on a PBMC aliquot measured the percentage of naive CD45RAhigh/CD27high T cells. The paper's findings and limits, for the study overall: Compared with the aged group, more naive CD4+ T cells, fewer expanded clones and increased TCR diversity were shown by the long-lived group, suggesting age selection. Bulk unsorted PBMC profiling prevented conclusive comparison of naive and antigen-experienced compartments. Observed TCR beta diversity correlated strongly with the percentage of naive T cells measured by flow cytometry. Observed TCR beta diversity per million T cells fell roughly linearly with age, and a significant reduction was already apparent by age roughly 40. The CMV infection status of donors was not known, potentially confounding age-related changes in expanded clonotypes. Estimates of total diversity based on one million sequenced T cells were regarded as lower bounds and as underestimates.

CDR1 and CDR2 are read off the germline V gene as MNHEY and SVGEGT. The CDR3 starts with the cysteine, ends with the phenylalanine, and has 13 residues. Kept here is only the CDR3 DNA, which spans 39 bases and is read in frame from base 1. The V end gives up 6 bases and the J end 3 bases, leaving 4 bases in the junction not matched to a gene. Sequencing was done on a sample of blood. The clonotype originates from a woman between 18 and 29 years old in good health. The chain is encoded by TRBV6-2 or TRBV6-3 joined to TRBJ1-1, and 7 bases in between align with TRBD1. The CDR3 here reads CASSPGTDTEAFF. The DNA reads TGTGCCAGCAGCCCTGGGACAGACACTGAAGCTTTCTTT.